This TCR beta chain came from a study of cytomegalovirus exposure and HLA in healthy donors. For the study at large: Most donors, about 82% of approximately 400 genotyped, fell in the Caucasian-associated ancestry cluster.

With 60 Vbeta and 13 Jbeta primers, the PCR was carried out. Method: immunoSEQ multiplex PCR; TCRdb's copy keeps in-frame clones and lacks some. The sample includes over 150,000 clones, 80% to 90% of them seen just once. This CDR3 is built from 12 residues. Germline CDR1 reads SEHNR; CDR2 reads FQNEAQ (reference sequence). Trimming took 2 bases from V and 6 from J, leaving 7 bases between them. V gene TRBV7-9 combines with J gene TRBJ1-1, with TRBD1 as a possible D gene (5 bases). This sequence was found in a woman aged 25 to 45 in good health and CMV-seropositive. Sequencing input: PBMCs. The CDR3 region has the DNA TGTGCCAGCAGCTTACAGGGCGCTGAAGCTTTCTTT. This sequence encodes CASSLQGAEAFF. Filled out from reference TRBV7-9 and TRBJ1-1, the complete variable domain reads DTGVSQNPRHKITKRGQNVTFRCDPISEHNRLYWYRQTLGQGPEFLTYFQNEAQLEKSRLLSDRFSAERPKGSFSTLEIQRTEQGDSAMYLCASSLQGAEAFFGQGTRLTVV.